What follows are 26 T cell receptor beta chains derived from one specimen sequenced in a study of blood T cell repertoires in COVID-19. Libraries were prepared by immunoSEQ multiplex PCR; TCRdb keeps only in-frame clonotypes and omits some of them. The repertoire includes some 300,000 clones, 88% of them detected once, and around 2% sits in the top ten. Sequencing used PBMCs or T cells enriched from blood (not recorded which). These receptor sequences come from a woman in her sixties in a cohort exposed to, infected with or recovered from COVID-19 (not recorded which).

A few counts support this clone. The chain joins TRBV7-8 to TRBJ1-6, with TRBD1 matching 9 bases. V dropped 3 bases and J dropped 4; count of bases not matched to a gene: 7. This CDR3 region has 17 residues. Germline V gene sequence: CDR1 SGHVS, CDR2 FQNEAQ. Here the CDR3 reads CASSLGQGREYNSPLHF. The CDR3 DNA sequence: TGTGCCAGCAGCTTGGGACAGGGCAGGGAGTATAATTCACCCCTCCACTTT. Drawing the rest from reference TRBV7-8 and TRBJ1-6, the complete variable domain is GAGVSQSPRYKVAKRGQDVALRCDPISGHVSLFWYQQALGQGPEFLTYFQNEAQLDKSGLPSDRFFAERPEGSVSTLKIQRTQQEDSAVYLCASSLGQGREYNSPLHFGNGTRLTVT.

The CDR3 coding sequence is TGTGCCAGCAGGCTAGCCTCCTACAATGAGCAGTTCTTC. Translation gives CASRLASYNEQFF. The chain uses TRBV6-5 and TRBJ2-1; D may be TRBD2 (5 bases). Trimming left V 6 bases short and J 0 bases short, with 6 bases between. This CDR3 contains 13 residues. Looked up from germline, CDR1 is MNHEY and CDR2 is SVGAGI.

This clone was seen a single time. Within the sample, other DNA sequences also encode this same CDR3. The chain combines TRBV28 with TRBJ1-1; no clear D gene. Germline V gene sequence: CDR1 MDHEN, CDR2 SYDVKM. The V and J ends lost 5 bases and 1 base respectively, with 8 bases between them. CDR3 size: 13 residues. In nucleotides, the CDR3 is TGTGCCAGCAGTCTGTCAGGGAACACTGAAGCTTTCTTT. Its translation is CASSLSGNTEAFF.

The rearrangement links TRBV19 to TRBJ2-1, with TRBD2 as a possible D gene (5 bases). V was shortened by 3 bases and J by 0 bases, with 15 bases between the two germline ends. The CDR3 is 17 residues long. The germline V gene has CDR1 LNHDA and CDR2 SQIVND (reference sequence). Here the CDR3 DNA reads TGTGCCAGTAGTATGCGGGTACTCCCCAGCTCCTACAATGAGCAGTTCTTC. This encodes CASSMRVLPSSYNEQFF.

This sequence joins TRBV9 and TRBJ2-3, with D unclear. Germline lookup yields CDR1 SGDLS and CDR2 YYNGEE. CDR3 length: 15 residues. Deletions cut 2 bases from V and 1 base from J, with 11 bases between. This CDR3 reads CASSVGVFGTDTQYF. CDR3 bases: TGTGCCAGCAGCGTTGGAGTCTTCGGCACAGATACGCAGTATTTT.

V is TRBV9 and J is TRBJ2-1; a weak D match, TRBD2 (6 bases). The length of the CDR3 is 14 residues. Germline V lookup: CDR1 SGDLS, CDR2 YYNGEE. Trimming stripped 0 bases from V and 8 bases from J, with 12 bases between. CDR3 nucleotides: TGTGCCAGCAGCGTAGCGGGAGTATTGGATGAGCAGTTCTTC. This sequence encodes CASSVAGVLDEQFF.

The chain carries TRBV11-1 and TRBJ2-7, with a possible D match to TRBD1 (5 bases). Trimming pared 5 bases from V and 0 bases from J, leaving 14 bases between. This CDR3 is built from 15 residues. CDR1 is SGHAT, CDR2 FQDESV, per germline (reference sequence). CDR3 nucleotides: TGTGCCAGCAGCCGTAGACAGATCAACTCCTACGAGCAGTACTTC. It translates to CASSRRQINSYEQYF. The full variable domain, with the rest looked up from reference TRBV11-1 and TRBJ2-7, is EAEVAQSPRYKITEKSQAVAFWCDPISGHATLYWYRQILGQGPELLVQFQDESVVDDSQLPKDRFSAERLKGVDSTLKIQPAELGDSAMYLCASSRRQINSYEQYFGPGTRLTVT.

A single count supports this clone. The chain joins TRBV7-3 to TRBJ2-6; 11 positions agree with TRBD2. Germline-derived CDR1 and CDR2 are SGHTA and FQGTGA. The CDR3 has 19 residues. The ends lost 5 bases at V and 0 bases at J; junction bases unmatched: 9. DNA for the CDR3: TGTGCCAGCAGCAGAGAACTAGCGGGAGCTACCTCTGGGGCCAACGTCCTGACTTTC. This sequence encodes CASSRELAGATSGANVLTF.

This sequence joins TRBV10-3 and TRBJ2-1; D not certain. V was cut by 6 bases and J by 0 bases, with 9 bases left in between. The germline V gene encodes CDR1 ENHRY and CDR2 SYGVKD. The CDR3 sequence is 14 residues long. The CDR3 reads CAISDPSSYNEQFF. The DNA of the CDR3 is TGTGCCATCAGCGATCCGAGCTCCTACAATGAGCAGTTCTTC.

The V and J genes are TRBV28 and TRBJ1-2, with 7 bases lining up with TRBD1. Trimming cost V 4 bases and J 4 bases; bases outside gene matches: 9. This CDR3 contains 15 residues. Germline lookup yields CDR1 MDHEN and CDR2 SYDVKM. The CDR3 sequence is CASSYPRGGSYGYTF. The CDR3, as DNA: TGTGCCAGCAGTTACCCACGAGGGGGCTCCTATGGCTACACCTTC.

This chain connects TRBV30 to TRBJ2-3, with D tentatively TRBD1 (5 bases). The CDR3 totals 13 residues. CDR1 is GTSNPN, CDR2 SVGIG, per germline (reference sequence). V shed 3 bases and J shed 1 base, with 8 bases lying between them. The CDR3 sequence is CAWSQGRTDTQYF. In DNA, the CDR3 is TGTGCCTGGAGCCAGGGCCGCACAGATACGCAGTATTTT.

CDR3 DNA sequence: TGTGCCAGCAGTTTCGTACCGGGGGGCGAAAACATTCAGTACTTC. It encodes CASSFVPGGENIQYF. This chain links TRBV28 with TRBJ2-4; perhaps TRBD2 as D (7 bases). Trimming pared 3 bases from V and 5 bases from J, leaving 14 bases between. Germline V CDR1 and CDR2: MDHEN, SYDVKM. The CDR3 contains 15 residues.

V usage is TRBV7-2 and J usage is TRBJ2-1; TRBD2 agrees at 12 bases. J was trimmed by 3 bases and V by 5 bases; bases with no gene match: 5. Looked up from germline, CDR1 is SGHTA and CDR2 is FQGNSA. This CDR3 comprises 16 residues. The CDR3 DNA is TGTGCCAGCAGCCCAAGGGGACTAGCGGGCTACAATGAGCAGTTCTTC. This encodes CASSPRGLAGYNEQFF.

The V and J genes are TRBV19 and TRBJ2-3; 7 nucleotides line up with TRBD2. Germline V CDR1 and CDR2: LNHDA, SQIVND (reference sequence). The CDR3 contains 17 residues. Trimming removed 1 base from V and 6 bases from J; junction bases left unmatched: 13. The CDR3 DNA follows: TGTGCCAGTAGTATAGGAGGTAGCGGGCCCCTTAGGGATACGCAGTATTTT. This gives the protein CASSIGGSGPLRDTQYF. Using reference TRBV19 and TRBJ2-3 for the parts outside the CDR3, the full variable domain is DGGITQSPKYLFRKEGQNVTLSCEQNLNHDAMYWYRQDPGQGLRLIYYSQIVNDFQKGDIAEGYSVSREKKESFPLTVTSAQKNPTAFYLCASSIGGSGPLRDTQYFGPGTRLTVL.

This sequence joins TRBV4-1 and TRBJ2-7, with 9 positions matching TRBD1. The CDR3 has 17 residues. The trim removed 3 bases at V and 1 base at J, leaving 10 bases unmatched. CDR1 MGHRA and CDR2 YSYEKL come from the germline V gene. DNA for the CDR3: TGCGCCAGCAGCCAGCCGCCTTACAGGGGGCAGTCCTACGAGCAGTACTTC. Encoded protein: CASSQPPYRGQSYEQYF.

V gene TRBV11-2 combines with J gene TRBJ2-7; D is ambiguous. The V gene lost 1 base and the J gene lost 2 bases, with 9 bases spanning the gap. Germline CDR1 SGHAT, CDR2 FQNNGV. This CDR3 contains 14 residues. The CDR3 DNA is TGTGCCAGCAGCTTAGGCCTCACTACCTACGAGCAGTACTTC. It codes for CASSLGLTTYEQYF.

The V gene is TRBV28, the J gene TRBJ1-5, with a tentative D call TRBD1 (5 bases). The V gene lost 6 bases and the J gene lost 5 bases, with 14 bases spanning the gap. The CDR3 loop spans 14 amino acids. Germline CDR1 and CDR2: MDHEN and SYDVKM. The CDR3 loop is CASRPTTVDQPQHF. The CDR3 nucleotides are TGTGCCAGCAGACCGACGACAGTGGATCAGCCCCAGCATTTT.

The chain carries TRBV2 and TRBJ1-5; D is unclear. Trimming removed 8 bases at V and 2 bases at J, with 16 bases between. The germline V gene has CDR1 SNHLY and CDR2 FYNNEI. The CDR3 totals 15 residues. The CDR3 DNA follows: TGTGCCAGCTCCAAAGAGGAGGGAGGCAATCAGCCCCAGCATTTT. Its translation is CASSKEEGGNQPQHF.

The chain combines TRBV5-1 with TRBJ1-2; 7 bases agree with TRBD1. V was clipped by 2 bases and J by 2 bases; unmatched bases: 3. Per the germline V gene, CDR1 is SGHRS and CDR2 is YFSETQ. The CDR3 has 14 residues. The CDR3 DNA follows: TGCGCCAGCAGCTTCGGGACAGCCAACTATGGCTACACCTTC. Protein: CASSFGTANYGYTF.

This chain links TRBV15 with TRBJ2-7; 11 bases map to TRBD2. J gave up 3 bases and V 5 bases, and 15 bases lay outside the gene matches. This CDR3 spans 18 amino acids. Germline values: CDR1 LNHNV, CDR2 YYDKDF (reference sequence). CDR3 bases: TGTGCCACCAGCCCAGCCGGCACTAGCGGGAGTGCGGGCTACGAGCAGTACTTC. Its translation: CATSPAGTSGSAGYEQYF.

This clone appeared once. The CDR3 nucleotides are TGCAGCGTGGCCCGACAGGGGGCCGGCGCCTACGAGCAGTACTTC. Its protein product is CSVARQGAGAYEQYF. The V gene is TRBV29-1, the J gene TRBJ2-7; 10 bases agree with TRBD1. V lost 6 bases to trimming and J lost 2 bases; unmatched junction nucleotides: 10. Germline V CDR1 and CDR2: SQVTM, ANQGSEA. This CDR3 is 15 amino acids long.

The chain uses TRBV19 and TRBJ1-1, with 10 bases that match TRBD1. V lost 3 bases, J lost 4 bases, and 5 bases stayed unmatched. The CDR3 contains 15 residues. CDR1 is LNHDA, CDR2 SQIVND, per germline (reference sequence). Here the CDR3 reads CASSMPDRGPTEAFF. CDR3 bases: TGTGCCAGTAGTATGCCCGACAGGGGGCCCACTGAAGCTTTCTTT. Supplemented by reference TRBV19 and TRBJ1-1, the full variable domain reads DGGITQSPKYLFRKEGQNVTLSCEQNLNHDAMYWYRQDPGQGLRLIYYSQIVNDFQKGDIAEGYSVSREKKESFPLTVTSAQKNPTAFYLCASSMPDRGPTEAFFGQGTRLTVV.

The V call is TRBV6-2 or TRBV6-3, the J call TRBJ2-2, with a possible D match to TRBD1 (6 bases). Between the trimmed V and J ends, which lost 2 bases and 7 bases, there was a span of 8 bases. The CDR3 is made up of 13 amino acids. Germline V gives CDR1 MNHEY, CDR2 SVGEGT. CDR3 nucleotide sequence: TGTGCCAGCAGTTACGCAGGGGTCGGGGAGCTGTTTTTT. This sequence encodes CASSYAGVGELFF.

This chain uses TRBV30 with TRBJ1-6, with 7 bases that match TRBD1. The CDR3 has 15 amino acids. Per the germline V gene, CDR1 is GTSNPN and CDR2 is SVGIG (reference sequence). V lost 0 bases to trimming and J lost 10 bases; unmatched junction nucleotides: 9. DNA of the CDR3: TGTGCCTGGAGTGTGCCCCAGGGGGGACGGTCACCCCTCCACTTT. Its protein product is CAWSVPQGGRSPLHF.

In its sample, this clone was seen once. The chain uses TRBV27 and TRBJ1-6; the D gene is possibly TRBD1 (6 bases). Germline CDR1 MNHEY, CDR2 SMNVEV (reference sequence). V was clipped by 2 bases and J by 2 bases, with 10 bases between them. This CDR3 contains 16 residues. Written as DNA, the CDR3 is TGTGCCAGCAGTTTAGCAGGGGACCCCTATAATTCACCCCTCCACTTT. This sequence encodes CASSLAGDPYNSPLHF.

The DNA of the CDR3 is TGTGCCAGCAGCGTACAGGGGGCGCTTAACACAGATACGCAGTATTTT. This gives the protein CASSVQGALNTDTQYF. The rearrangement uses TRBV9 and TRBJ2-3; 8 bases map to TRBD1. Germline V CDR1 and CDR2: SGDLS, YYNGEE. Trimming at V came to 1 base and at J to 2 bases, leaving 6 bases not matched to a gene. The CDR3 is 16 amino acids.